The sequence of this T cell receptor beta chain was determined in a study of cytomegalovirus exposure and HLA in healthy donors. V lost 6 bases to trimming and J lost 1 base; unmatched junction nucleotides: 7. The germline V gene has CDR1 MNHNY and CDR2 SVGAGI (reference sequence). This CDR3 region has 15 residues. PCR was performed using 60 Vbeta and 13 Jbeta primers. Data came from immunoSEQ multiplex PCR; TCRdb stores just in-frame clones and leaves some out. Counted here are 90,000 to 120,000 clones, 55% to 85% occurring once; the ten biggest clones make up around 7.8%. The material sequenced was PBMCs. The clonotype originates from a man aged 25-45 years in good health and CMV-seronegative. The chain recombines TRBV6-6 with TRBJ2-7, with 9 bases identical to TRBD1. CDR3: CASRYGTGRSYEQYF. DNA of the CDR3: TGTGCCAGCAGATACGGGACAGGGCGATCCTACGAGCAGTACTTC.